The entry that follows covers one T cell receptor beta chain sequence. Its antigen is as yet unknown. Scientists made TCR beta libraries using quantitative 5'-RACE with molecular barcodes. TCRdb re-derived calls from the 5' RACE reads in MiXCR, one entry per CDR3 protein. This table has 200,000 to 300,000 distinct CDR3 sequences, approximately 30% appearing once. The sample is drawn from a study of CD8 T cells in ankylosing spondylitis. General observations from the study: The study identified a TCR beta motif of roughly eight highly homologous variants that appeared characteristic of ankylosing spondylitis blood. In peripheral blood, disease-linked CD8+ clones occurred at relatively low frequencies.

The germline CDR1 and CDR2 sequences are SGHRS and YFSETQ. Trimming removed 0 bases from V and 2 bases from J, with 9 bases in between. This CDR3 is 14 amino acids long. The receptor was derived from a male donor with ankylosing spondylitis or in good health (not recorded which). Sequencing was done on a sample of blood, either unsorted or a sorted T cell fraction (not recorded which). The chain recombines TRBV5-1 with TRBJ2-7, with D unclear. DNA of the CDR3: TGCGCCAGCAGCTTGGGTGGGCAGCCCTACGAGCAGTACTTC. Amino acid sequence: CASSLGGQPYEQYF.